This T cell receptor (beta chain) was observed in a study of T cells in Graves' hyperthyroidism and ophthalmopathy. As to this clonotype: What it binds is not known. A clone one base away is much larger, so this may be a read error.

Authors of the study amplified TCR beta CDR3 regions from RNA transcripts. The HTBI set primed first-round TCR CDR3 RT-PCR. Using its own MiXCR run on the multiplex PCR reads, TCRdb lists one record per CDR3 protein. The table lists approximately 530,000 distinct CDR3 sequences, 20% of them singletons. Whole-study results and caveats: Prediction of ophthalmopathy progression came a median roughly 6.7 months pre-onset. Most clonotypes expanded in thyroid above 0.001 were likewise present in blood.

Clinical Activity Scores of at least 3, NOSPECS grades of at least 4 and durations under 3 months characterized ophthalmopathy patients. In making diagnoses, clinical symptoms, serum thyroxine and TRAb, thyroid ultrasound and orbital computed tomography were all used. The CDR3 sequence is 15 residues long. CDR1 and CDR2 from the germline V gene are KGHSH and LQKENI. The chain recombines TRBV18 with TRBJ2-3; the D call may be TRBD1 or TRBD2 (5 bases each). The sequence derives from a man aged 35 to 55 with Graves' ophthalmopathy. Sequencing was done on a sample of blood. The CDR3 DNA reads TGTGCCAGCACACCGGGGCCTCTACTCACAGATACGCAGTATTTT. Translation gives CASTPGPLLTDTQYF.